One and the same sample provided the 8 T cell receptor beta chains below, sequenced in a study of regulatory T cells in long-lasting Graves disease. The TCR beta library used iRepertoire HTBI primers with Arm-PCR amplification of CDR3. Each CDR3 protein is one row after TCRdb ran MiXCR on the multiplex PCR reads. The repertoire has about 400,000 distinct CDR3 sequences, roughly 15% of them found once; the top ten carry about 24%. The time point: newly diagnosed GD, antithyroid drugs for less than 3 months. From RNA extracted from PBMCs, the TCR library was made. This specimen consisted of peripheral blood mononuclear cells (PBMCs), obtained at new diagnosis, from a patient treated with antithyroid drugs. The receptor source for this set is a female donor with Graves disease.

This clonotype was found a few times. The gene calls are TRBV14 and TRBJ2-1; the D gene is possibly TRBD2 (5 bases). In germline, CDR1 is SGHDN, CDR2 FVKESK. The CDR3 length is 16 residues. V gave up 1 base and J gave up 0 bases, with 10 bases separating them. CDR3 loop: CASSQGETPSYNEQFF. Here the CDR3 DNA reads TGTGCCAGCAGCCAAGGGGAGACACCCTCCTACAATGAGCAGTTCTTC.

At least ten counts were recorded for this clonotype. This chain connects TRBV24-1 to TRBJ2-3; 14 nucleotides agree with TRBD2. Germline CDR1 KGHDR, CDR2 SFDVKD. V shed 7 bases, J shed 5 bases, and the junction held 16 bases outside the gene matches. The CDR3 contains 19 residues. The chain's CDR3 is CATSTPPGLAGVGKDTQYF. The CDR3 DNA follows: TGTGCCACCAGCACCCCTCCGGGACTAGCGGGAGTCGGAAAAGATACGCAGTATTTT.

A few counts support this clonotype. V gene TRBV9 combines with J gene TRBJ1-6; D uncertain. Trimming stripped 1 base from V and 6 bases from J, with 14 bases between. Germline V gives CDR1 SGDLS, CDR2 YYNGEE. This CDR3 spans 16 amino acids. This chain's CDR3 is CASSVHPRTGNSPLHF. The CDR3 region has the DNA TGTGCCAGCAGCGTACACCCACGAACGGGTAATTCACCCCTCCACTTT.

This clonotype was seen only a few times. A read error may explain this, as a much larger clone is one base away. V is TRBV6-1 and J is TRBJ1-1; D not certain. The CDR3 loop spans 13 amino acids. The germline CDR1 and CDR2 sequences are MNHNS and SASEGT. The V end lost 5 bases, the J end lost 3 bases, and 10 bases lay between the germline ends. CDR3 sequence (DNA): TGTGCCAGCAGTCTAGGCAGCTACACTGAAGCTTTCTTT. It specifies CASSLGSYTEAFF.

CDR3 loop: CSATGQGATDYGYTF. The CDR3 DNA follows: TGCAGCGCCACAGGACAGGGCGCTACGGACTATGGCTACACCTTC. This chain connects TRBV29-1 to TRBJ1-2, with 8 bases aligning to TRBD1. J lost 3 bases, V lost 7 bases, and 13 bases had no gene match. This CDR3 has 15 amino acids. Germline-derived CDR1 and CDR2 are SQVTM and ANQGSEA.

Only a few counts were recorded for this clonotype. V is TRBV12-3 or TRBV12-4 and J is TRBJ2-2; TRBD1 matches at 7 bases. The CDR3 sequence is 15 residues long. V shed 5 bases, J shed 6 bases, and the junction held 9 bases outside the gene matches. In DNA form, the CDR3 reads TGTGCCAGCAGTGGGGACAGTTTATTCGCCGGGGAGCTGTTTTTT. Protein: CASSGDSLFAGELFF.

The CDR3 region is CASSQRGDWPLGNSEAFF. The DNA of the CDR3 is TGCGCCAGCAGCCAAAGGGGCGACTGGCCCTTGGGGAATTCTGAAGCTTTCTTT. This sequence joins TRBV4-3 and TRBJ1-1, with a tentative D call TRBD1 (5 bases). The CDR3 runs to 18 residues. Looked up from germline, CDR1 is LGHNA and CDR2 is YSLEER. V shed 2 bases and J shed 6 bases, with 25 bases lying between them.

This clonotype has a count of ten or more. J is TRBJ1-5 and V is TRBV7-6; D may be TRBD1 (5 bases). Germline V lookup: CDR1 SGHVS, CDR2 FNYEAQ. This CDR3 is built from 17 residues. The V end lost 5 bases, the J end lost 2 bases, and 19 bases lay between the germline ends. The CDR3 coding sequence is TGTGCCAGCAGCCGTTACCCGGGGGGAGCGGGCAATCAGCCCCAGCATTTT. Translated, it gives CASSRYPGGAGNQPQHF.